One and the same sample provided the 20 T cell receptor beta chains below, sequenced in a study of response to subunit inactivated influenza vaccine. TCRdb reprocessed the RT-PCR reads with MiXCR, giving one entry per CDR3 protein. Among 550,000 to 800,000 distinct CDR3 sequences listed, approximately 14% were seen once. Sequences were derived from PBMCs from blood, sampled 14 to 15 days before vaccination. Every receptor here comes from a man aged 50-59 years who received an inactivated influenza vaccine.

Many counts were recorded for this clonotype. The chain uses TRBV20-1 and TRBJ1-1; D is undetermined. V lost 6 bases and J lost 3, with 14 bases in between. The CDR3 sequence is 13 residues long. The germline gives CDR1 DFQATT, CDR2 SNEGSKA (reference sequence). The CDR3 protein is CSAPRRSDTEAFF. In nucleotides, the CDR3 is TGCAGTGCCCCCCGGAGGTCCGACACTGAAGCTTTCTTT.

This clonotype was observed a handful of times. The chain employs TRBV7-9 and TRBJ2-3; D gene uncertain. Trimming took off 4 bases at V and 1 base at J, with 12 bases between the two ends. The CDR3 is made up of 15 amino acids. CDR1 is SEHNR and CDR2 is FQNEAQ in the germline V gene (reference sequence). CDR3 amino acids: CASSYGRLGTDTQYF. CDR3 in DNA: TGTGCCAGCAGCTACGGACGTCTCGGCACAGATACGCAGTATTTT.

The chain recombines TRBV12-3 or TRBV12-4 with TRBJ1-4; TRBD1 matches at 7 bases. V shed 7 bases, J shed 8 bases, and the junction held 7 bases outside the gene matches. CDR3 length: 13 amino acids. CDR3 DNA sequence: TGTGCCAGCACCCGAACAGGGGACGAAAAACTGTTTTTT. It encodes CASTRTGDEKLFF.

A single count supports this clonotype. V usage is TRBV7-9 and J usage is TRBJ2-7; D is unclear. V lost 3 bases and J lost 5, with 11 bases in between. Germline CDR1 is SEHNR and CDR2 is FQNEAQ (reference sequence). CDR3 length: 13 residues. The CDR3 protein is CASSFFPGDEQYF. CDR3 DNA sequence: TGTGCCAGCAGCTTTTTCCCCGGCGACGAGCAGTACTTC. The full variable domain, rest sourced from reference TRBV7-9 and TRBJ2-7, is DTGVSQNPRHKITKRGQNVTFRCDPISEHNRLYWYRQTLGQGPEFLTYFQNEAQLEKSRLLSDRFSAERPKGSFSTLEIQRTEQGDSAMYLCASSFFPGDEQYFGPGTRLTVT.

This clonotype was observed a few times. The genes are TRBV4-1 and TRBJ1-5; D call uncertain. The CDR3 is 12 amino acids. V gave up 2 bases and J gave up 7 bases, with 6 bases separating them. The V gene's germline CDR1 is MGHRA and CDR2 YSYEKL. The CDR3: CASSQTGQPQHF. The CDR3 bases are TGCGCCAGCAGCCAAACGGGACAGCCCCAGCATTTT.

This clonotype came up many times. This sequence joins TRBV7-9 and TRBJ1-4; TRBD1 might be the D (5 bases). In germline, CDR1 is SEHNR, CDR2 FQNEAQ (reference sequence). With 5 bases removed from V and 10 bases from J, the gap between germline ends came to 14 bases. This CDR3 is 13 amino acids long. CDR3: CASSPDTRGKLFF. CDR3 DNA sequence: TGTGCCAGCAGCCCGGACACTCGGGGAAAACTGTTTTTT.

In this sample, this clonotype turned up a few times. The chain recombines TRBV28 with TRBJ2-1; 11 bases agree with TRBD2. Unmatched junction bases numbered 5, after V lost 0 bases and J lost 7 bases. The germline gives CDR1 MDHEN, CDR2 SYDVKM. The CDR3 has 16 amino acids. For the CDR3, the DNA is TGTGCCAGCAGTTTATGGACTAGCGGGATTGGTAATGAGCAGTTCTTC. Translating gives CASSLWTSGIGNEQFF.

The rearrangement joins TRBV6-4 to TRBJ2-3; D remains ambiguous. The V gene's germline CDR1 is MRHNA and CDR2 SNTAGT. The CDR3 is made up of 18 amino acids. Trimming pared 1 base from V and 3 bases from J, leaving 20 bases between. The CDR3 here is CASSDLNPLLQETDTQYF. CDR3 nucleotide sequence: TGTGCCAGCAGTGACTTAAATCCCCTTTTGCAAGAGACAGATACGCAGTATTTT.

V is TRBV11-1 and J is TRBJ2-5; 7 positions agree with TRBD2. Germline CDR1 and CDR2: SGHAT and FQDESV (reference sequence). The CDR3 runs to 18 residues. V lost 1 base, J lost 3 bases, and 14 bases stayed unmatched. As DNA, the CDR3 is TGTGCCAGCAGCTTAGGCGTTTTTGGTGGGACTACAGAAGAGACCCAGTACTTC. Translated, it gives CASSLGVFGGTTEETQYF. Together with reference TRBV11-1 and TRBJ2-5, the CDR3 gives the full variable domain: EAEVAQSPRYKITEKSQAVAFWCDPISGHATLYWYRQILGQGPELLVQFQDESVVDDSQLPKDRFSAERLKGVDSTLKIQPAELGDSAMYLCASSLGVFGGTTEETQYFGPGTRLLVL.

This clonotype has ten or more counts. The V call is TRBV7-9, the J call TRBJ1-5, with D possibly matching TRBD1 (5 bases). This CDR3 has 14 amino acids. The germline gives CDR1 SEHNR, CDR2 FQNEAQ (reference sequence). Between the trimmed V and J ends, which lost 5 bases and 5 bases, there was a span of 13 bases. As DNA, the CDR3 is TGTGCCAGCAGCAAGGGTGGGGGGTATCAGCCCCAGCATTTT. Translation gives CASSKGGGYQPQHF. Full variable domain (missing parts from reference TRBV7-9 and TRBJ1-5): DTGVSQNPRHKITKRGQNVTFRCDPISEHNRLYWYRQTLGQGPEFLTYFQNEAQLEKSRLLSDRFSAERPKGSFSTLEIQRTEQGDSAMYLCASSKGGGYQPQHFGDGTRLSIL.

Concerning this clonotype itself: A junction end diverges from the germline sequence, so it may reflect a read error. V gene TRBV2 combines with J gene TRBJ2-4, with D maybe TRBD1 (6 bases). The CDR3 consists of 13 residues. The germline gives CDR1 SNHLY, CDR2 FYNNEI. CDR3 DNA: TGTGCCAGCAGCTTGCAGGGGCTAAACGTTCAGTACTTC. This encodes CASSLQGLNVQYF.

The table lists this clonotype with a few counts. The chain has TRBV6-1 and TRBJ2-3; D is ambiguous. The germline V gene encodes CDR1 MNHNS and CDR2 SASEGT. The V end lost 5 bases, the J end lost 0 bases, and 15 bases lay between the germline ends. The CDR3 length is 16 residues. This CDR3 is CASSPLWAASTDTQYF. CDR3 DNA sequence: TGTGCCAGCAGTCCCCTCTGGGCAGCTAGCACAGATACGCAGTATTTT.

This chain links TRBV18 with TRBJ2-5; D is unresolved. The V end was cut by 3 bases, the J end by 1 base, with 6 bases between. Germline CDR1 KGHSH, CDR2 LQKENI. The CDR3 sequence is 13 residues long. The DNA of the CDR3 is TGTGCCAGCTCACCGTATTTCCAAGAGACCCAGTACTTC. It specifies CASSPYFQETQYF.

This clonotype was observed a single time. The J gene is TRBJ1-4, the V gene TRBV5-4; D is unclear. CDR1 and CDR2 (germline): SGHNT, YYREEE (reference sequence). The CDR3 runs to 14 residues. With 0 bases removed from V and 16 bases from J, the gap between germline ends came to 19 bases. The CDR3 spells CASSLAGTSGPGFF. The CDR3, as DNA: TGTGCCAGCAGCTTGGCAGGAACCTCCGGACCCGGGTTTTTT.

This clonotype was observed a few times. The V gene is TRBV5-1, the J gene TRBJ1-1; 7 bases agree with TRBD1. J was trimmed by 5 bases and V by 4 bases; bases with no gene match: 11. The CDR3 sequence is 15 residues long. Germline-derived CDR1 and CDR2 are SGHRS and YFSETQ. CDR3 in DNA: TGCGCCAGCAGCATAGGGACAGTCGAAGGGACTGAAGCTTTCTTT. This sequence encodes CASSIGTVEGTEAFF. The full variable domain, in which reference TRBV5-1 and TRBJ1-1 provide the parts outside the CDR3, is KAGVTQTPRYLIKTRGQQVTLSCSPISGHRSVSWYQQTPGQGLQFLFEYFSETQRNKGNFPGRFSGRQFSNSRSEMNVSTLELGDSALYLCASSIGTVEGTEAFFGQGTRLTVV.

CDR3 loop: CSAPPPGLATDTQYF. The CDR3 DNA sequence: TGCAGTGCTCCCCCCCCGGGACTAGCCACAGATACGCAGTATTTT. This chain connects TRBV20-1 to TRBJ2-3; TRBD2 matches 9 bases. CDR3 length: 15 amino acids. Germline-derived CDR1 and CDR2 are DFQATT and SNEGSKA (reference sequence). The V gene end was trimmed by 5 bases and the J gene end by 2 bases; junction bases not matched to a gene: 8.

This clonotype was counted a few times. This sequence joins TRBV27 and TRBJ1-2, with D possibly being TRBD1 (5 bases). The CDR3 length is 14 residues. Germline V gene data show CDR1 as MNHEY and CDR2 as SMNVEV (reference sequence). Between the trimmed V and J ends, which lost 2 bases and 6 bases, there was a span of 13 bases. In DNA, the CDR3 is TGTGCCAGCAGTTTAAGGGCCGGGACGGATGGCTACACCTTC. Protein: CASSLRAGTDGYTF.

The J gene is TRBJ2-4, the V gene TRBV12-3 or TRBV12-4; TRBD1 is a possible D gene (5 bases). The CDR3 is made up of 13 amino acids. Trimming took 0 bases from V and 5 from J, leaving 5 bases between them. In nucleotides, the CDR3 is TGTGCCAGCAGTTTAGCGGGGCAAAACATTCAGTACTTC. Translating gives CASSLAGQNIQYF.

This chain uses TRBV3-1 with TRBJ1-5; 9 nucleotides line up with TRBD1. The junction had 2 bases not matched to a gene; V was cut back by 1 base and J by 1 base. This CDR3 contains 16 residues. Germline CDR1 is LGHDT and CDR2 is YNNKEL (reference sequence). CDR3 amino acids: CASSQAGTGSNQPQHF. Written as DNA, the CDR3 is TGTGCCAGCAGCCAAGCCGGGACAGGGAGCAATCAGCCCCAGCATTTT.

This clonotype was seen more than once but under ten times. This chain links TRBV5-5 with TRBJ2-7, with a weak D call TRBD1 (5 bases). Between the trimmed V and J ends, which lost 4 bases and 3 bases, there was a span of 11 bases. Per the germline V gene, CDR1 is SGHKS and CDR2 is YYEKEE (reference sequence). The CDR3 runs 13 residues. The DNA of the CDR3 is TGTGCCAGCAGCCCCAGGGTTGGCTACGAGCAGTACTTC. Amino acid sequence: CASSPRVGYEQYF.